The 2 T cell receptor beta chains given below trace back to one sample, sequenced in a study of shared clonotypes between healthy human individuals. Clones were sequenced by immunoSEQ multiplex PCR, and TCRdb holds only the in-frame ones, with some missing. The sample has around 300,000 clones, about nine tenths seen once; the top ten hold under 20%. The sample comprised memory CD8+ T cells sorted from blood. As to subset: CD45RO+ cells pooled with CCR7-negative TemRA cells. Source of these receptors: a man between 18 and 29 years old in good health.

Written as DNA, the CDR3 is TGTGCCAGCAGTTTTGCTGGGTCAGCAGATACGCAGTATTTT. Its protein product is CASSFAGSADTQYF. The V call is TRBV27, the J call TRBJ2-3, with D unresolved. The V and J ends lost 3 bases and 4 bases respectively, with 11 bases between them. The length of the CDR3 is 14 residues. Germline values: CDR1 MNHEY, CDR2 SMNVEV (reference sequence).

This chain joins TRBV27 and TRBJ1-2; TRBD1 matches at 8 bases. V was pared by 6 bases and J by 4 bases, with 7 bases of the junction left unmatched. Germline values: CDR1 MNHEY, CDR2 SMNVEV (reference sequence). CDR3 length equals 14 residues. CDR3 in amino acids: CASREQGGLYGYTF. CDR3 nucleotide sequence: TGTGCCAGCAGGGAACAGGGGGGACTCTATGGCTACACCTTC.